In this sample, the clone carrying this TCR beta chain turned up once. What it binds is not known. Measured with immunoSEQ multiplex PCR; TCRdb has only the in-frame clones, and not every one. This table holds approximately 100,000 clones, about 67% found once. The data originate from a study of shared clonotypes between healthy human individuals. The study's findings and limits: Rarefaction demonstrated incomplete sorted-subset sequencing despite large depth.

Unmatched junction bases numbered 5, after V lost 4 bases and J lost 7 bases. The CDR3 consists of 14 residues. The germline V gene encodes CDR1 SGHNT and CDR2 YYREEE (reference sequence). Sequences were obtained from memory CD8+ T cells sorted from blood. Sample subset: CD45RO+ cells pooled with CCR7-negative TemRA cells. The clonotype was recovered from a woman in her twenties or thirties in good health. The chain employs TRBV5-4 and TRBJ1-4, with 9 bases fitting TRBD1. The CDR3 sequence is CASSPDRGGEKLFF. CDR3 nucleotides: TGTGCCAGCAGCCCCGACAGGGGGGGTGAAAAACTGTTTTTT.